The 17 T cell receptor beta chains listed next were all sequenced from one sample in a study of technical replicates of blood from a handful of donors. Produced via immunoSEQ multiplex PCR; TCRdb's table is partial and in-frame only. Of 75,000 to 95,000 clones listed, 95% are singletons. The sequencing input was T cells isolated from PBMCs. These receptors were taken from a human donor in good health.

V is TRBV10-2 and J is TRBJ1-2; D is unresolved. The ends were cut back, 3 bases at V and 8 bases at J, with 19 bases in the middle. The germline V gene has CDR1 WSHSY and CDR2 SAAADI. This CDR3 comprises 15 residues. The CDR3 spells CASSEIFIRGRGYTF. The CDR3 region has the DNA TGCGCCAGCAGTGAAATATTTATACGAGGGAGGGGCTACACCTTC.

V is TRBV14 and J is TRBJ1-1, with a possible D match to TRBD1 (5 bases). Germline CDR1 is SGHDN and CDR2 is FVKESK. The CDR3 sequence is 13 residues long. The V gene lost 4 bases and the J gene lost 7 bases, with 13 bases spanning the gap. The CDR3 DNA reads as TGTGCCAGCAGCCGCCGGGACTGGGTTGAAGCTTTCTTT. This translates into CASSRRDWVEAFF.

The genes are TRBV28 and TRBJ2-3; 7 bases match TRBD2. Germline lookup yields CDR1 MDHEN and CDR2 SYDVKM. CDR3 length: 15 amino acids. The junction had 7 bases not matched to a gene; V was cut back by 2 bases and J by 5 bases. The CDR3 DNA follows: TGTGCCAGCAGTTTAGGGGCGGGAGAGATAGATACGCAGTATTTT. As protein: CASSLGAGEIDTQYF.

This chain uses TRBV27 with TRBJ2-7, with D unresolved. This CDR3 has 13 amino acids. Germline loops: CDR1 MNHEY, CDR2 SMNVEV (reference sequence). V dropped 6 bases and J dropped 2 bases, with 11 bases sitting between them. CDR3 amino acids: CASRRLAAYEQYF. As DNA, the CDR3 is TGTGCCAGCAGAAGATTGGCAGCCTACGAGCAGTACTTC.

The chain recombines TRBV19 with TRBJ1-4; possible D gene TRBD1, 5 bases. Deletions cut 3 bases from V and 5 bases from J, with 13 bases between. Germline loops: CDR1 LNHDA, CDR2 SQIVND (reference sequence). The CDR3 is 15 residues long. This CDR3 is CASSIRGPGNEKLFF. The CDR3 nucleotides read TGTGCCAGTAGTATTAGGGGCCCAGGGAATGAAAAACTGTTTTTT.

The chain links TRBV7-9 to TRBJ2-4, with D perhaps TRBD2 (6 bases). Trimming left V 0 bases short and J 2 bases short, with 8 bases between. The germline V gene has CDR1 SEHNR and CDR2 FQNEAQ (reference sequence). The CDR3 contains 15 residues. CDR3 sequence: CASSLARGTKNIQYF. CDR3 nucleotide sequence: TGTGCCAGCAGCTTAGCCCGGGGGACCAAAAACATTCAGTACTTC.

In DNA, the CDR3 is TGCGCCAGCAGTCAATCCGTTGCCCTCCGGGACAGACATTGGGGCTACACCTTC. Amino acids: CASSQSVALRDRHWGYTF. V gene TRBV23-1 combines with J gene TRBJ1-2; 7 bases are a match to TRBD1. TRBV23-1 counts as an open reading frame of uncertain function. The length of the CDR3 is 18 residues. J gave up 8 bases and V 0 bases, and 18 bases lay outside the gene matches.

The genes are TRBV5-1 and TRBJ2-2, with 11 bases aligning to TRBD2. The junction had 0 bases not matched to a gene; V was cut back by 1 base and J by 4 bases. Germline-derived CDR1 and CDR2 are SGHRS and YFSETQ. This CDR3 has 15 amino acids. The DNA of the CDR3 is TGCGCCAGCAGCTTGACTAGCGGGGGCACCGGGGAGCTGTTTTTT. Its protein is CASSLTSGGTGELFF.

V and J are TRBV5-1 and TRBJ2-5; TRBD1 agrees at 10 bases. There are 14 residues in the CDR3. Unmatched junction bases numbered 4, after V lost 4 bases and J lost 4 bases. From germline, CDR1 is SGHRS and CDR2 YFSETQ. CDR3 sequence: CASSPDRGLETQYF. CDR3 DNA: TGCGCCAGCAGCCCGGACAGGGGGTTAGAGACCCAGTACTTC.

This CDR3 reads CASSQDMATRGTIYEQYF. The CDR3 nucleotides are TGTGCCAGCAGCCAAGATATGGCGACCAGGGGAACCATCTACGAGCAGTACTTC. The chain couples TRBV4-2 to TRBJ2-7, with a possible D match to TRBD1 (6 bases). CDR3 size: 18 residues. Per the germline V gene, CDR1 is LGHNA and CDR2 is YNFKEQ. V lost 0 bases and J lost 3, with 21 bases in between.

J is TRBJ2-2 and V is TRBV7-8; D might be TRBD2 (7 bases). The CDR3 totals 17 residues. V was shortened by 1 base and J by 2 bases, with 14 bases between the two germline ends. Germline values: CDR1 SGHVS, CDR2 FQNEAQ. CDR3 sequence: CASSLGGGGGNTGELFF. The CDR3 DNA is TGTGCCAGCAGCTTAGGGGGCGGGGGCGGAAACACCGGGGAGCTGTTTTTT.

The chain has TRBV4-1 and TRBJ2-1; D unclear. V was cut by 4 bases and J by 1 base, with 14 bases left in between. This CDR3 has 16 residues. Looked up from germline, CDR1 is MGHRA and CDR2 is YSYEKL. CDR3 loop: CASSPSSVESYNEQFF. The CDR3, as DNA: TGCGCCAGCAGCCCCTCGAGTGTCGAATCCTACAATGAGCAGTTCTTC.

The chain links TRBV5-1 to TRBJ2-5; 7 bases match TRBD1. CDR1 and CDR2 from the germline V gene are SGHRS and YFSETQ. The CDR3 loop spans 14 amino acids. Losses at the gene ends were 3 bases for V and 2 bases for J; bases not matched to a gene: 4. As DNA, the CDR3 is TGCGCCAGCAGCTCGACAGGGAAGCAAGAGACCCAGTACTTC. Translating gives CASSSTGKQETQYF.

The chain employs TRBV4-1 and TRBJ2-1, with D unclear. The CDR3 has 14 residues. The germline gives CDR1 MGHRA, CDR2 YSYEKL. The V end was cut by 0 bases, the J end by 9 bases, with 12 bases between. CDR3 sequence: CASSQDAGSGEQFF. In nucleotides, the CDR3 is TGCGCCAGCAGCCAAGACGCAGGCTCCGGTGAGCAGTTCTTC.

The rearrangement links TRBV4-1 to TRBJ2-7; TRBD1 matches at 9 bases. This CDR3 has 16 residues. With 4 bases clipped from V and 2 bases from J, the junction kept 9 bases outside the gene matches. Germline assignment: CDR1 MGHRA and CDR2 YSYEKL. Written as DNA, the CDR3 is TGCGCCAGCAGCCCAAGAAACAGGGGGCGAGCCTACGAGCAGTACTTC. Its translation: CASSPRNRGRAYEQYF.

The chain recombines TRBV28 with TRBJ2-3; TRBD2 aligns across 9 bases. Germline trimming cut 3 bases from V and 2 bases from J; bases unmatched to any gene: 6. This CDR3 region has 16 residues. The V gene's germline CDR1 is MDHEN and CDR2 SYDVKM. The CDR3 DNA sequence: TGTGCCAGCAGTTTCGCGCTAGCGGGGCACACAGATACGCAGTATTTT. This sequence encodes CASSFALAGHTDTQYF.

The gene calls are TRBV7-8 and TRBJ2-7; D might be TRBD2 (5 bases). The CDR3 is 13 amino acids. Trimming pared 6 bases from V and 2 bases from J, leaving 11 bases between. CDR1 and CDR2 from the germline V gene are SGHVS and FQNEAQ. The chain's CDR3 is CASRPRGTYEQYF. The CDR3 DNA reads TGTGCCAGCAGACCCCGGGGTACCTACGAGCAGTACTTC.